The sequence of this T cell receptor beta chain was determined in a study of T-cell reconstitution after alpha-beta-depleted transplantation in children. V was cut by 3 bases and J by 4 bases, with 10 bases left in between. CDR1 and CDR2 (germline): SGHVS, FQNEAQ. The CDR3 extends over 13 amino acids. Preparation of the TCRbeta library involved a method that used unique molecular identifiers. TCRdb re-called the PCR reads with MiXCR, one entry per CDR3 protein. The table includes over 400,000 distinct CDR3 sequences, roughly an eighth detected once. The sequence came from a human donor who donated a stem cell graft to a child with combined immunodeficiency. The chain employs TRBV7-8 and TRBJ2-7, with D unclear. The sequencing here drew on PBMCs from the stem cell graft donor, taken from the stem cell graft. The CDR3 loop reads CASSFPDGYEQYF. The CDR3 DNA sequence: TGTGCCAGCAGCTTTCCAGACGGTTACGAGCAGTACTTC.